This T cell receptor (beta chain) stems from a study of post-analysis software for immune sequencing data (dated by TCRdb to about 2015). Study-level background: Disease courses on record covered relapsing-remitting, secondary progressive and progressive-relapsing multiple sclerosis, though some patients had no subtype annotation. The patient repertoires were compared against 11 previously published healthy control repertoires obtained from donors aged 6 to 25 years. A subset of samples was prepared in parallel using single-end sample barcoding, then pooled and co-amplified after Illumina adapter ligation.

Via the germline V gene (reference sequence), CDR1 is DFQATT and CDR2 SNEGSKA. Here V drops 0 bases and J drops 4 bases, and the junction holds 6 bases not matched to any gene. The CDR3 runs 16 residues from the cysteine to the phenylalanine. Just CDR3 DNA is preserved here, 48 bases in frame from base 1. The library was made by PCR. The instrument given in TCRdb is Illumina HiSeq 2500. Unique molecular identifiers were incorporated into TCR beta cDNA libraries to reduce PCR and sequencing biases. Approximately 500,000 cDNA molecules were obtained for every 1 to 10 million input T cells, so each molecule roughly corresponded to one T cell. Patient libraries were prepared and sequenced with the same protocol used for the earlier healthy control dataset. Within a given batch, samples were prepared together, multiplexed and sequenced on the same HiSeq lane. As for the authors' bioinformatics: MIGEC handled the raw barcoded reads, throwing out single-read molecular identifier groups before consensus assembly and CDR3 extraction. VDJtools was used for post-analysis of the clonotype tables, and diversity was normalized by down-sampling every dataset to the size of the smallest sample. In repertoire overlap clustering, CDR3 amino acid sequences, but not nucleotide sequences, were matched to correct batch-related cross-sample contamination. TCRdb itself trimmed the public reads at Q25 with fastp, ran MiXCR and retained productive beta chains. Each record represents a unique CDR3 protein, reported with the most common genes and DNA among its rows. TCRdb's processing, not the authors' own work, is the source of the V and J calls. This sample holds roughly 870,000 distinct CDR3 sequences; about 57% were observed only once. The leading ten clones occupy over 4% of the sample.

Findings and caveats that apply to the study as a whole: The control group was slightly older than the multiple sclerosis patient group. Patients showed significantly higher frequencies than controls for a handful of TRBV segments, among them TRBV5-6, TRBV5-1 and TRBV20-1. Direct clustering with F measure revealed strong co-clustering of samples prepared in the same batch, which led to a batch-effect correction. Multiple sclerosis patients had significantly lower normalized Chao1 diversity than controls, a result that suggests substantial peripheral T-cell clonal expansion.

To demonstrate the VDJtools post-analysis software, the study profiled TCR beta repertoires from the peripheral blood of about 13 young patients with multiple sclerosis. The multiple sclerosis patients were children and adolescents between about 6 and 15 years of age. In regard to this clonotype: The target of this receptor is not known. No base qualities exist here, and no much larger clone lies one base off it.

Sequences were obtained from blood. The chain couples TRBV20-1 to TRBJ2-1, with 10 bases matching TRBD2. This TCR was recovered from a girl aged 5 to 17 with multiple sclerosis. The DNA sequence is TGCAGTGCTAGAGATAGCGGGACTAGCGAGTACAATGAGCAGTTCTTC. Its coded protein is CSARDSGTSEYNEQFF.